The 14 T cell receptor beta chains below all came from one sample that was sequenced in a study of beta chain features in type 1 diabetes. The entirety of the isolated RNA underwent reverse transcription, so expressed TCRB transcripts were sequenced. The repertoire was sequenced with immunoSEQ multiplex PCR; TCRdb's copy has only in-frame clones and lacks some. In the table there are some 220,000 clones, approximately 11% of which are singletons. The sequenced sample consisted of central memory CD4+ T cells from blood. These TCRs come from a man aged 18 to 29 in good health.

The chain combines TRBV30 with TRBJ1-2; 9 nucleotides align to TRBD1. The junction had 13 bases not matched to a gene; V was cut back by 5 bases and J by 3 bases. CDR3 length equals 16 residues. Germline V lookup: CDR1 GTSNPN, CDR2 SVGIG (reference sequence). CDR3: CAWGTGLGPGYYGYTF. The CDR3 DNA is TGTGCCTGGGGGACAGGGTTAGGCCCGGGGTACTATGGCTACACCTTC.

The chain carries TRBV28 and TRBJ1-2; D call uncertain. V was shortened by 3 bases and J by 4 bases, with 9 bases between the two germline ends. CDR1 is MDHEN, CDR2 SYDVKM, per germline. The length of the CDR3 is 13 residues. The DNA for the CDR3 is TGTGCCAGCAGTTTGTGGGCAGCCTATGGCTACACCTTC. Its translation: CASSLWAAYGYTF.

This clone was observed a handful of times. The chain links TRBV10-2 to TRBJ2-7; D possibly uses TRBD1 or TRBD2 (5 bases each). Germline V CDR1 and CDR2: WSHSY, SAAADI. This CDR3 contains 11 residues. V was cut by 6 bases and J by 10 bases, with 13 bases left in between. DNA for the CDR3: TGCGCCAGCAGCCCCAGGGAGCTCCAGTACTTC. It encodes CASSPRELQYF.

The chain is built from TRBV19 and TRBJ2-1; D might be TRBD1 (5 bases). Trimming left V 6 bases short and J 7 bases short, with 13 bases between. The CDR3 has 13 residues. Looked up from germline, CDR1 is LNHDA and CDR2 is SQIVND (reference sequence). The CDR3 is CASSQGQRNEQFF. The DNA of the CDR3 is TGTGCCAGTAGCCAGGGCCAAAGGAATGAGCAGTTCTTC.

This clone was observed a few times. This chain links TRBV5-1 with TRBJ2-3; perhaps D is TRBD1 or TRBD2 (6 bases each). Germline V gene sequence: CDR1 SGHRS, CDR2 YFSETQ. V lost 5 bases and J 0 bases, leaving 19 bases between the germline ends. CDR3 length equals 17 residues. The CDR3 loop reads CASSPTSGAASTDTQYF. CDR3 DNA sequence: TGCGCCAGCAGTCCAACTTCGGGGGCTGCTAGCACAGATACGCAGTATTTT.

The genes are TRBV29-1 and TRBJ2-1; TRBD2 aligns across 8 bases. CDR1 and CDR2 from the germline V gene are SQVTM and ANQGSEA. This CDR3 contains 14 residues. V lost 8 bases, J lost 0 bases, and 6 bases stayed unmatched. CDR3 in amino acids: CSTSGGRSYNEQFF. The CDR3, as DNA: TGCAGCACCAGCGGGGGTCGCTCCTACAATGAGCAGTTCTTC.

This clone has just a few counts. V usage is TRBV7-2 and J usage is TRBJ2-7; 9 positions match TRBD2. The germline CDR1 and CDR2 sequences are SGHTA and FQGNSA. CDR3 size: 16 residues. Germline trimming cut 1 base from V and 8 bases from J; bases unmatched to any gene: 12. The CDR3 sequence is CASSLGSSGIPTKQYF. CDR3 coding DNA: TGTGCCAGCAGCTTAGGGTCTAGCGGGATACCTACGAAGCAGTACTTC. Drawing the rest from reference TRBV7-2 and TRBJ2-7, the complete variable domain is GAGVSQSPSNKVTEKGKDVELRCDPISGHTALYWYRQSLGQGLEFLIYFQGNSAPDKSGLPSDRFSAERTGGSVSTLTIQRTQQEDSAVYLCASSLGSSGIPTKQYFGPGTRLTVT.

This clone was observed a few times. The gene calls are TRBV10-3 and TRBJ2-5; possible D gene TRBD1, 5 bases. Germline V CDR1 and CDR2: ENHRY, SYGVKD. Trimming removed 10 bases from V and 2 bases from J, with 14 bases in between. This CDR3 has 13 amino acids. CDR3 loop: CASIRAGQETQYF. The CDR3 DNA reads TGTGCCAGCATTCGGGCAGGGCAAGAGACCCAGTACTTC.

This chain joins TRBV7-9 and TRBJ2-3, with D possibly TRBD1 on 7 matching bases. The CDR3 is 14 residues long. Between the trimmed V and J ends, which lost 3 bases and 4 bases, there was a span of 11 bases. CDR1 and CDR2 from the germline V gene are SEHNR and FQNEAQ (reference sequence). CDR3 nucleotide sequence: TGTGCCAGCAGCTTTCCCAGGGGGGCAGATACGCAGTATTTT. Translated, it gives CASSFPRGADTQYF.

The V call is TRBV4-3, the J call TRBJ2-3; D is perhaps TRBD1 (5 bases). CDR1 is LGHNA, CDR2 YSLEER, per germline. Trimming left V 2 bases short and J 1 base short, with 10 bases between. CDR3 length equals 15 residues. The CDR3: CASSQQGLGTDTQYF. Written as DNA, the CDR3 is TGCGCCAGCAGCCAACAGGGTTTAGGCACAGATACGCAGTATTTT.

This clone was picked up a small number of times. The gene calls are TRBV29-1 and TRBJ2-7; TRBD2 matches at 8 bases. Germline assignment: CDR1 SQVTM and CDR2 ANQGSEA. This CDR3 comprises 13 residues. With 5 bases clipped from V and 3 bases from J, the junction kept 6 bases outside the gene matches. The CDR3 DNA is TGCAGCGTTCGAGCGGGAGTGCTCTACGAGCAGTACTTC. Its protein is CSVRAGVLYEQYF.

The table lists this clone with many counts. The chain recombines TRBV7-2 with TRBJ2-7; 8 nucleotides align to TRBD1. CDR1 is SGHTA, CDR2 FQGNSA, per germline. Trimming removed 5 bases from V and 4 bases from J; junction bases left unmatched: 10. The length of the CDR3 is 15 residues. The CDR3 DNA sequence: TGTGCCAGCAGCCGTAGGACAGGGCTGGGATACGAGCAGTACTTC. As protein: CASSRRTGLGYEQYF.

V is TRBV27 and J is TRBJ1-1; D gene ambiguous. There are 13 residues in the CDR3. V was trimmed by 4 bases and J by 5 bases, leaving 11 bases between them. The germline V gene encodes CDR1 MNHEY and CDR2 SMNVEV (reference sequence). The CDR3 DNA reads TGTGCCAGCAGTTCCCCTGGTGGGACTGAAGCTTTCTTT. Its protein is CASSSPGGTEAFF.

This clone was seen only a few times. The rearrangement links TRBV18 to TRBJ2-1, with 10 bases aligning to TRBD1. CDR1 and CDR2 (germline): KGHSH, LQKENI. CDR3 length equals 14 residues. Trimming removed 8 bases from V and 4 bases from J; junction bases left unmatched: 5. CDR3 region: CASEGQGNYNEQFF. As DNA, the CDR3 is TGTGCCAGCGAGGGACAGGGGAATTACAATGAGCAGTTCTTC.